The 30 T cell receptor beta chains reported below all come from one sample, sequenced in a study of blood T cell repertoires in COVID-19. Sequencing used immunoSEQ multiplex PCR; TCRdb keeps in-frame clones, though not all of them. The table has over 150,000 clones, around 86% seen once. What was sequenced was peripheral blood. The receptor set was obtained from a man over 45 with active or convalescent COVID-19.

As concerns this clone: A much more abundant neighbour one base away suggests this may be a read error. The J gene is TRBJ2-7, the V gene TRBV27; unclear D gene. The CDR3 totals 14 residues. V dropped 6 bases and J dropped 4 bases, with 16 bases sitting between them. Germline V CDR1 and CDR2: MNHEY, SMNVEV (reference sequence). The CDR3: CASSLPNRRYEQYF. For the CDR3, the DNA is TGTGCCAGCAGCCTCCCCAACCGCCGGTACGAGCAGTACTTC.

The chain is built from TRBV21-1 and TRBJ2-7; TRBD1 is taken as the D call from the table, unchecked against the DNA. TRBV21-1 is a pseudogene locus. This CDR3 comprises 15 residues. DNA of the CDR3: TGTGCCAGCAGCAAAAGACAGGGGGGGCCCTACGAGCAGTACTTC. Protein: CASSKRQGGPYEQYF.

The rearrangement uses TRBV12-5 and TRBJ1-2, with 9 bases lining up with TRBD1. The CDR3 length is 16 residues. Trimming at V came to 0 bases and at J to 6 bases, leaving 8 bases not matched to a gene. Germline V CDR1 and CDR2: LGHNT, FRNRAP. The CDR3 region is CASGLVYPGQGDGYTF. The DNA of the CDR3 is TGTGCTAGTGGTTTGGTCTATCCGGGACAGGGCGATGGCTACACCTTC.

This chain joins TRBV29-1 and TRBJ2-7; 7 nucleotides agree with TRBD1. The junction had 4 bases not matched to a gene; V was cut back by 7 bases and J by 4 bases. Per the germline V gene, CDR1 is SQVTM and CDR2 is ANQGSEA. This CDR3 is built from 11 residues. Written as DNA, the CDR3 is TGCAGCGCCCAACAGGGGTACGAGCAGTACTTC. Residues: CSAQQGYEQYF.

V and J are TRBV12-3 or TRBV12-4 and TRBJ2-7; D remains ambiguous. Between the trimmed V and J ends, which lost 5 bases and 0 bases, there was a span of 5 bases. The CDR3 is 12 residues long. The CDR3 DNA is TGTGCCAGCAGTCGTCGCTCCTACGAGCAGTACTTC. It yields the protein CASSRRSYEQYF.

The chain uses TRBV9 and TRBJ2-5, with 7 bases that match TRBD2. V was pared by 3 bases and J by 1 base, with 3 bases of the junction left unmatched. The length of the CDR3 is 14 residues. The V gene's germline CDR1 is SGDLS and CDR2 YYNGEE. The CDR3 spells CASSEGLRQETQYF. In DNA form, the CDR3 reads TGTGCCAGCAGCGAGGGACTACGCCAAGAGACCCAGTACTTC.

CDR3 in DNA: TGTGCCAGCAGCCATCCTAGCGGGGGGAAAAAGTACTTC. Translation: CASSHPSGGKKYF. The V call is TRBV7-2, the J call TRBJ2-5; 11 nucleotides match TRBD2. J lost 12 bases, V lost 5 bases, and 8 bases had no gene match. CDR1 is SGHTA, CDR2 FQGNSA, per germline. The CDR3 loop spans 13 amino acids.

In the case of this clone: This sample includes further DNA sequences coding for the same CDR3. The V and J genes are TRBV5-1 and TRBJ2-7; D call uncertain. The CDR3 runs to 14 residues. The V gene lost 4 bases and the J gene lost 0 bases, with 11 bases spanning the gap. Germline V gene sequence: CDR1 SGHRS, CDR2 YFSETQ. This CDR3 is CASSPQTSSYEQYF. DNA for the CDR3: TGCGCCAGCAGCCCCCAAACCAGCTCCTACGAGCAGTACTTC.

This clone was counted a single time. The chain joins TRBV5-1 to TRBJ1-6, with D possibly matching TRBD1 (6 bases). V dropped 0 bases and J dropped 7 bases, with 11 bases sitting between them. CDR1 and CDR2 from the germline V gene are SGHRS and YFSETQ. The CDR3 covers 15 residues. The CDR3 DNA follows: TGCGCCAGCAGCTTGGTTGCAGGGACAAATTCACCCCTCCACTTT. Translation: CASSLVAGTNSPLHF. Together with reference TRBV5-1 and TRBJ1-6, the CDR3 gives the full variable domain: KAGVTQTPRYLIKTRGQQVTLSCSPISGHRSVSWYQQTPGQGLQFLFEYFSETQRNKGNFPGRFSGRQFSNSRSEMNVSTLELGDSALYLCASSLVAGTNSPLHFGNGTRLTVT.

The V gene is TRBV4-2, the J gene TRBJ2-1; TRBD2 aligns across 15 bases. This CDR3 has 19 amino acids. Trimming took 4 bases from V and 5 from J; bases not matched to a gene: 12. The germline V gene encodes CDR1 LGHNA and CDR2 YNFKEQ. The CDR3 region is CASSPSGTSGGKYNNEQFF. The CDR3 DNA reads TGTGCCAGCAGCCCGAGCGGGACTAGCGGGGGGAAATACAACAATGAGCAGTTCTTC.

The V gene is TRBV29-1, the J gene TRBJ1-2, with 7 bases lining up with TRBD1. Germline V gene data show CDR1 as SQVTM and CDR2 as ANQGSEA. The CDR3 totals 16 residues. The V gene end was trimmed by 5 bases and the J gene end by 0 bases; junction bases not matched to a gene: 12. In DNA form, the CDR3 reads TGCAGCGTTAGGGCCCCAACAGGGACAGCTAACTATGGCTACACCTTC. Translated, it gives CSVRAPTGTANYGYTF.

DNA of the CDR3: TGTGCCAGCAGCTTCCCTGTGCTGGGACAGGGCACTTCCTACGAGCAGTACTTC. It translates to CASSFPVLGQGTSYEQYF. This chain connects TRBV7-2 to TRBJ2-7; TRBD1 matches at 9 bases. The germline V gene encodes CDR1 SGHTA and CDR2 FQGNSA. The CDR3 spans 18 residues. V dropped 3 bases and J dropped 1; count of bases not matched to a gene: 13.

This clone was recorded once. V and J are TRBV12-3 or TRBV12-4 and TRBJ2-1, with TRBD2 matching over 8 bases. The CDR3 runs to 13 residues. Trimming cost V 6 bases and J 9 bases; bases outside gene matches: 7. CDR3 nucleotides: TGTGCCAGCAGCCCGAGCGGGAGAGGTGAGCAGTTCTTC. Amino acid sequence: CASSPSGRGEQFF.

This rearrangement joins TRBV24-1 to TRBJ1-2; 8 nucleotides match TRBD1. V lost 6 bases to trimming and J lost 4 bases; unmatched junction nucleotides: 3. The CDR3 is 13 amino acids. CDR1 and CDR2 (germline): KGHDR, SFDVKD. The CDR3 nucleotides are TGTGCCACCAGTAAGGACAGGGCCTATGGCTACACCTTC. Its translation: CATSKDRAYGYTF.

The rearrangement joins TRBV7-9 to TRBJ1-2; D uncertain. V shed 1 base and J shed 7 bases, with 13 bases lying between them. Germline V gene data show CDR1 as SEHNR and CDR2 as FQNEAQ (reference sequence). CDR3 length: 14 amino acids. The CDR3 loop is CASSLGTSRTGYTF. The CDR3 DNA follows: TGTGCCAGCAGCTTAGGGACTTCTCGGACTGGCTACACCTTC.

The chain links TRBV7-9 to TRBJ1-5; no firm D call. From germline, CDR1 is SEHNR and CDR2 FQNEAQ (reference sequence). The CDR3 totals 14 residues. V lost 3 bases and J 4 bases, leaving 10 bases between the germline ends. This CDR3 is CASSFETDNQPQHF. For the CDR3, the DNA is TGTGCCAGCAGCTTTGAGACTGATAATCAGCCCCAGCATTTT.

The chain carries TRBV6-2 or TRBV6-3 and TRBJ1-2, with a weak D call TRBD1 (5 bases). The CDR3 runs 13 residues. V dropped 6 bases and J dropped 6 bases, with 14 bases sitting between them. CDR1 is MNHEY and CDR2 is SVGEGT in the germline V gene. This CDR3 reads CASSTDSYDGYTF. As DNA, the CDR3 is TGTGCCAGCAGCACCGACAGCTACGATGGCTACACCTTC.

This clone has only one observation. The J gene is TRBJ2-7, the V gene TRBV10-3, with 8 positions matching TRBD1. The CDR3 totals 12 residues. The trim removed 8 bases at V and 6 bases at J, leaving 6 bases unmatched. CDR1 is ENHRY and CDR2 is SYGVKD in the germline V gene. In nucleotides, the CDR3 is TGTGCCATCTCGCAGGGGGCGGGCGAGCAGTACTTC. Protein product: CAISQGAGEQYF.

This clone showed up just once. The CDR3: CASSVDWMGATEAFF. In nucleotides, the CDR3 is TGTGCCAGCAGCGTAGACTGGATGGGGGCCACTGAAGCTTTCTTT. This sequence joins TRBV9 and TRBJ1-1; D may be TRBD1 (6 bases). Germline V CDR1 and CDR2: SGDLS, YYNGEE. The CDR3 has 15 amino acids. V was trimmed by 0 bases and J by 4 bases, leaving 13 bases between them.

Note on this clone: This CDR3 is also generated by other DNA sequences in the sample. The V and J genes are TRBV7-3 and TRBJ1-2, with TRBD1 matching over 10 bases. Losses at the gene ends were 2 bases for V and 6 bases for J; bases not matched to a gene: 0. The CDR3 has 13 amino acids. In germline, CDR1 is SGHTA, CDR2 FQGTGA. The CDR3: CASSLGQGDGYTF. Here the CDR3 DNA reads TGTGCCAGCAGCTTAGGACAGGGGGATGGCTACACCTTC.

The chain uses TRBV19 and TRBJ2-5, with TRBD2 identical over 11 bases. There are 15 residues in the CDR3. Germline lookup yields CDR1 LNHDA and CDR2 SQIVND (reference sequence). With V trimmed by 4 bases and J by 3 bases, 4 bases remained unmatched. CDR3 sequence reads: CASSSMTSGKETQYF. In DNA, the CDR3 is TGTGCCAGTAGTAGCATGACTAGCGGGAAAGAGACCCAGTACTTC.

The rearrangement uses TRBV9 and TRBJ2-5, with TRBD1 matching 7 bases. Trimming took 0 bases from V and 3 from J; bases not matched to a gene: 8. The germline V gene has CDR1 SGDLS and CDR2 YYNGEE. This CDR3 contains 16 residues. This CDR3 reads CASSVGLTTGKETQYF. The DNA for the CDR3 is TGTGCCAGCAGCGTAGGGCTCACGACAGGGAAAGAGACCCAGTACTTC.

The chain couples TRBV27 to TRBJ1-2; maybe TRBD1 (6 bases). The ends were cut back, 7 bases at V and 5 bases at J, with 17 bases in the middle. Looked up from germline, CDR1 is MNHEY and CDR2 is SMNVEV (reference sequence). The CDR3 spans 14 residues. As DNA, the CDR3 is TGTGCCAGCAACACAGAGGGACATCGATATGGCTACACCTTC. It translates to CASNTEGHRYGYTF.

The rearrangement joins TRBV6-1 to TRBJ2-7; 7 bases map to TRBD1. The CDR3 sequence is 15 residues long. With V trimmed by 2 bases and J by 5 bases, 9 bases remained unmatched. The germline CDR1 and CDR2 sequences are MNHNS and SASEGT. CDR3 region: CASSEQASQGDEQYF. The CDR3 DNA reads TGTGCCAGCAGTGAACAGGCCTCCCAGGGGGACGAGCAGTACTTC.

This chain links TRBV6-1 with TRBJ2-3; 8 bases are a match to TRBD2. This CDR3 is built from 17 residues. Germline V gene sequence: CDR1 MNHNS, CDR2 SASEGT. Trimming took 3 bases from V and 6 from J; bases not matched to a gene: 14. CDR3 DNA sequence: TGTGCCAGCAGTGATCATGTACTAGCGGCTCCCCCCGATACGCAGTATTTT. This codes for CASSDHVLAAPPDTQYF.

This chain uses TRBV3-1 (or the pseudogene TRBV3-2) with TRBJ1-2, with a possible D match to TRBD1 (5 bases). This CDR3 has 14 amino acids. Germline-derived CDR1 and CDR2 are LGHDT and YNNKEL (reference sequence). V was trimmed by 1 base and J by 3 bases, leaving 9 bases between them. CDR3 in DNA: TGTGCCAGCAGCCAAGCCAGGGCGGACTATGGCTACACCTTC. Its translation: CASSQARADYGYTF.

This rearrangement joins TRBV5-1 to TRBJ2-5; 10 bases are a match to TRBD1. This CDR3 contains 14 residues. V gave up 3 bases and J gave up 5 bases; unmatched junction bases: 4. Germline CDR1 SGHRS, CDR2 YFSETQ. CDR3 nucleotides: TGCGCCAGCAGCTCCGGGACAGGGGACGAGACCCAGTACTTC. Amino acids: CASSSGTGDETQYF.

This chain links TRBV7-9 with TRBJ1-3; tentative D call: TRBD1 (5 bases). Germline V gene lookup returns CDR1 SEHNR and CDR2 FQNEAQ (reference sequence). This CDR3 has 14 amino acids. The V gene lost 4 bases and the J gene lost 8 bases, with 15 bases spanning the gap. In nucleotides, the CDR3 is TGTGCCAGCAGCTCATTCCACGGGGGGGACACCATATATTTT. Amino acids: CASSSFHGGDTIYF.

This chain uses TRBV27 with TRBJ2-7; D is unclear. Germline V gene sequence: CDR1 MNHEY, CDR2 SMNVEV (reference sequence). CDR3 length equals 14 residues. The V gene lost 6 bases and the J gene lost 0 bases, with 12 bases spanning the gap. CDR3 amino acids: CASSRGGSSYEQYF. The CDR3 nucleotides are TGTGCCAGCAGCCGTGGCGGAAGCTCCTACGAGCAGTACTTC.

The chain has TRBV2 and TRBJ2-7; 9 bases map to TRBD1. The CDR3 has 15 residues. Trimming took 5 bases from V and 2 from J; bases not matched to a gene: 7. Germline V gene data show CDR1 as SNHLY and CDR2 as FYNNEI. CDR3 nucleotide sequence: TGTGCCAGCAGTTTGGAGACAGGGGGTCCCTACGAGCAGTACTTC. Translation: CASSLETGGPYEQYF.